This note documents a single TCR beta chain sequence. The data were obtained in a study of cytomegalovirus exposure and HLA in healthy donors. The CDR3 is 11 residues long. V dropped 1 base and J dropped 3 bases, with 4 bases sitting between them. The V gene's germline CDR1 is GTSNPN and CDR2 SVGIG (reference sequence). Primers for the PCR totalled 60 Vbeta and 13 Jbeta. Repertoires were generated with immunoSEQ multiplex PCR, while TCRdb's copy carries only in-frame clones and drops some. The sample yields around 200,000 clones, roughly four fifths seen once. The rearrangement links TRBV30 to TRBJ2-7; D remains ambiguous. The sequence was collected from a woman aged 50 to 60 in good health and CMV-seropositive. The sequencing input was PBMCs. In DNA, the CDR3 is TGTGCCTGGAGTGGCAGCTACGAGCAGTACTTC. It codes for CAWSGSYEQYF.